These T cell receptor beta chains were read from a single sample in a study of T-cell memory formation after mild COVID-19. TCRdb re-analysed the 5' RACE reads in MiXCR, keeping a single row per CDR3 protein. The profile shows over 150,000 distinct CDR3 sequences, roughly 20% of them singletons. The sample comprised PBMCs or a T cell subset sorted from them (not recorded which). The receptors were gathered from a man between 18 and 35 years old who had mild COVID-19 (a few samples of this study predate the infection). Cell type and time point are not known. The conserved cysteine and the conserved F or W are not part of the CDR3 here. A D gene is named only where the DNA matches it firmly.

J gene	V gene	D gene	CDR3 protein
TRBJ1-1	TRBV3-1	.	ASSERQEANTEAF
TRBJ2-5	TRBV20-1	.	SARVPRAPETQY
TRBJ1-1	TRBV12-3/TRBV12-4	.	ASTPPGAINTEAF
TRBJ2-1	TRBV5-1	.	ASSLTEAYNEQF
TRBJ1-2	TRBV7-2	TRBD1	ASSLRGPTGGVYGYT
TRBJ2-6	TRBV7-2	TRBD1	ASSSRGVDRGSGANVLT
TRBJ1-4	TRBV4-3	TRBD1	ASSRYRGRGANEKLF
TRBJ2-3	TRBV7-3	TRBD2	ASSWGGITDTQY
TRBJ2-5	TRBV5-1	.	ASSQDIGYPRETQY
TRBJ1-1	TRBV6-2/TRBV6-3	.	ASSYTSTLGLNTEAF
TRBJ1-2	TRBV21-1	.	ASAEIVLKPGDYGYT
TRBJ2-5	TRBV20-1	.	SAREGTGLETQY
TRBJ2-2	TRBV4-3	.	ASSQLFTGELF
TRBJ1-2	TRBV20-1	.	SGPGHNYGYT
TRBJ1-2	TRBV5-6	TRBD1	ASSLAGGGYGYT
TRBJ1-1	TRBV5-1	.	ASSRLQGLNTEAF
TRBJ1-2	TRBV6-6	.	ASNKRGGEYGYT
TRBJ2-6	TRBV6-5	.	ASSSHPRQNSGANVLT
TRBJ2-1	TRBV7-2	.	ASSSQGIEQF